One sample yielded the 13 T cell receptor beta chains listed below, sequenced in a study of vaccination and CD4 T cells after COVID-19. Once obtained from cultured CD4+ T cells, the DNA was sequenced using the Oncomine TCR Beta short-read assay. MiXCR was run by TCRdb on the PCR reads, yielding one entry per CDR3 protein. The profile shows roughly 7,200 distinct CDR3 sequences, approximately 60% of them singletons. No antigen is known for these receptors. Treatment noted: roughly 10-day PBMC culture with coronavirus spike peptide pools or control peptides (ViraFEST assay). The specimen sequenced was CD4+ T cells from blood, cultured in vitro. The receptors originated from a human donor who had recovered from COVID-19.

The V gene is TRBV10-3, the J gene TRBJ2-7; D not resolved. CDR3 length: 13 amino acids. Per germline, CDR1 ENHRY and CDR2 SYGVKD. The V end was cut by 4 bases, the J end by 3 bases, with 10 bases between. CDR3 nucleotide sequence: TGTGCCATCAGTGGCGTCAACCTCTACGAGCAGTACTTC. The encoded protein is CAISGVNLYEQYF.

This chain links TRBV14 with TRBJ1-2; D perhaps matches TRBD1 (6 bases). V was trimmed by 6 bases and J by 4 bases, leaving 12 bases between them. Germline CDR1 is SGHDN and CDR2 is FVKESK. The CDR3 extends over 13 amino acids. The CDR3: CASSRTAGYGYTF. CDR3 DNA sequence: TGTGCCAGCAGTCGGACAGCCGGCTATGGCTACACCTTC.

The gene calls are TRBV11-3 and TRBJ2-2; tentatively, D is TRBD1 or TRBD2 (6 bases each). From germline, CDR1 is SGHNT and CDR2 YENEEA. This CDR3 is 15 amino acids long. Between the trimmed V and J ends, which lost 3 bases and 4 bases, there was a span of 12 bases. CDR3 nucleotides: TGTGCCAGCAGCTTGAGGGGGGCGGGCACCGGGGAGCTGTTTTTT. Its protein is CASSLRGAGTGELFF.

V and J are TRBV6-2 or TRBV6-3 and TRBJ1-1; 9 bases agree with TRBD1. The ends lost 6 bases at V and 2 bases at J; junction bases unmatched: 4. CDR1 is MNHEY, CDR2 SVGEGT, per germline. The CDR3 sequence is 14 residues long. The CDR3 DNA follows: TGTGCCAGCAGGCGGGGACAGGGCAACACTGAAGCTTTCTTT. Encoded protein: CASRRGQGNTEAFF.

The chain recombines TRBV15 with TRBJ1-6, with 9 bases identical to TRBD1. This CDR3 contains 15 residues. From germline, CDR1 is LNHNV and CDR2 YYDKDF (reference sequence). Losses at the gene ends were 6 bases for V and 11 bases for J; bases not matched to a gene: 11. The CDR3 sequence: CATSLDRGNLTPLHF. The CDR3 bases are TGTGCCACCAGTCTCGACAGGGGGAATCTCACACCCCTCCACTTT.

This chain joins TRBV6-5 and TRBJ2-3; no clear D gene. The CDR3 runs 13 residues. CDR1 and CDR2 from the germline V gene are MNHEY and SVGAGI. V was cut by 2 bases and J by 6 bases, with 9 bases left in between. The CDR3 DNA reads TGTGCCAGCAGTTACCGTCCCGGGGATACGCAGTATTTT. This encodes CASSYRPGDTQYF.

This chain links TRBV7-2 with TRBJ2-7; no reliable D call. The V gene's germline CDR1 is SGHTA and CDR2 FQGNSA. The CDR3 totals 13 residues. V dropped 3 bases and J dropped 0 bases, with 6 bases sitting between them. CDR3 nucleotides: TGTGCCAGCAGCTTTTCCCTCTCCTACGAGCAGTACTTC. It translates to CASSFSLSYEQYF.

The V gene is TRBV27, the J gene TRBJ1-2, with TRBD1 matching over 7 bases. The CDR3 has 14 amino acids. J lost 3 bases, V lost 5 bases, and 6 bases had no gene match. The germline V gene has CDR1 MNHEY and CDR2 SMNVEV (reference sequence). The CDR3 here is CASSPLDRDYGYTF. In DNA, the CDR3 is TGTGCCAGCAGTCCACTTGACAGGGACTATGGCTACACCTTC.

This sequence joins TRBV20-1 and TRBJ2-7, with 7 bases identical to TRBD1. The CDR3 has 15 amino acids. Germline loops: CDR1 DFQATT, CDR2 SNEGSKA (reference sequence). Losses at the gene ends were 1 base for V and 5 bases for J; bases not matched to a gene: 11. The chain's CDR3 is CSARVLGTENHEQYF. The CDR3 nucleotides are TGCAGTGCTAGAGTATTAGGGACAGAAAACCACGAGCAGTACTTC.

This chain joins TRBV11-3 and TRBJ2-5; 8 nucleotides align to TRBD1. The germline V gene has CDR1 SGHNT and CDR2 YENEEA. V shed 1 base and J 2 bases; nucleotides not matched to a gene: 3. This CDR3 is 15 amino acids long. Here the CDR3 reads CASSLGDRGQETQYF. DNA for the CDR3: TGTGCCAGCAGCTTAGGCGACAGGGGTCAAGAGACCCAGTACTTC.

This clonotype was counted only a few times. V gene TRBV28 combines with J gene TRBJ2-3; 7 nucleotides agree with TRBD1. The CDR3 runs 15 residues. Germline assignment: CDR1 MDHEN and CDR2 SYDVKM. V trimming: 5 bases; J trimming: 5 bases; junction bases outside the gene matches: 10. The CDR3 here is CASSAPPGQRDTQYF. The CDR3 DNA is TGTGCCAGCAGTGCTCCCCCGGGACAGCGAGATACGCAGTATTTT.

The CDR3 nucleotides read TGTGCAAGTCGCCCAAACCGGGACAGGCACAATCAGCCCCAGCATTTT. It codes for CASRPNRDRHNQPQHF. V usage is TRBV12-2 and J usage is TRBJ1-5; the D call of TRBD1 is as the table states it, not checked on the DNA. TRBV12-2 is a recognized pseudogene. This CDR3 has 16 residues.

CDR3 amino acids: CSARLSSGMSEQFF. The CDR3 DNA follows: TGCAGTGCTAGATTGTCTAGCGGGATGAGTGAGCAGTTCTTC. The chain links TRBV20-1 to TRBJ2-1; 9 positions agree with TRBD2. Per the germline V gene, CDR1 is DFQATT and CDR2 is SNEGSKA (reference sequence). This CDR3 spans 14 amino acids. V gave up 2 bases and J gave up 9 bases; unmatched junction bases: 8.